This T cell receptor beta chain was captured by sequencing in a study of technical replicates of blood from a handful of donors. The CDR3 is 13 amino acids. Germline CDR1 is WNHNN and CDR2 is SYGVQD (reference sequence). V lost 8 bases to trimming and J lost 4 bases; unmatched junction nucleotides: 8. Here immunoSEQ multiplex PCR was the method, and the copy in TCRdb shows in-frame clones only, minus some. This sample has around 57,000 clones; less than 95% occur once, and the top ten carry 0.22%. This chain uses TRBV10-1 with TRBJ2-7, with 7 bases matching TRBD2. This TCR was recovered from a human donor in good health. Sequenced sample: T cells isolated from PBMCs. CDR3 protein: CASGAGDGYEQYF. In nucleotides, the CDR3 is TGCGCCAGCGGGGCGGGAGACGGATACGAGCAGTACTTC.